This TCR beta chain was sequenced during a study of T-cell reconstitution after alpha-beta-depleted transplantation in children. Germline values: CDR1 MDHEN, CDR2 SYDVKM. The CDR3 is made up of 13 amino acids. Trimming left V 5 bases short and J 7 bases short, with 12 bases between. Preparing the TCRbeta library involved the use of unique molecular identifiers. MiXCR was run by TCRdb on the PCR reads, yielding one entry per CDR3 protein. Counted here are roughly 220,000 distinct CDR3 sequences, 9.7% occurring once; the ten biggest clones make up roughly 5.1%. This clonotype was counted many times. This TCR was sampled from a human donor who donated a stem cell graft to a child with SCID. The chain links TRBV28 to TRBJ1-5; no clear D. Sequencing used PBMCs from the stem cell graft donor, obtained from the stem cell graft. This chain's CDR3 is CASSPDRFQPQHF. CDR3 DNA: TGTGCCAGCAGTCCGGACCGTTTCCAGCCCCAGCATTTT.